Detailed here is one TCR beta chain. These data are taken from a study of blood T cell repertoires in COVID-19. Study as a whole: Sample material is recorded as cDNA or gDNA derived from T cells, B-cell-depleted T cells, or PBMCs.

This CDR3 contains 14 residues. Germline V lookup: CDR1 KGHDR, CDR2 SFDVKD. The V segment lost 9 bases and the J segment 4 bases; nucleotides outside the gene matches: 9. This table comes from immunoSEQ multiplex PCR, and its TCRdb copy is limited to in-frame clones, with some not included. The sample records approximately 210,000 clones, 70% to 90% being singletons. This sequence was found in a man aged 25 to 40 who had recovered from COVID-19. The sequenced sample was peripheral blood. The rearrangement links TRBV24-1 to TRBJ2-3; 7 bases are shared with TRBD2. The CDR3 DNA reads TGTGCCACCGCCGAGAGCGGGGCCGCAGATACGCAGTATTTT. Translated, it gives CATAESGAADTQYF.